Here is one TCR beta chain with its context. As yet, its antigen is unknown. A multiplex PCR was run with 60 Vbeta primers and 13 Jbeta primers. Clones were read by immunoSEQ multiplex PCR, and TCRdb kept only the in-frame ones, dropping some. The top ten clones hold just under 6.5% of a sample with some 150,000 clones, 75% to 85% of them seen once. Germline assignment: CDR1 SGHRS and CDR2 YFSETQ. CDR3 size: 15 residues. The V segment lost 3 bases and the J segment 10 bases; nucleotides outside the gene matches: 10. This entry belongs to a study of cytomegalovirus exposure and HLA in healthy donors. All donors participated as healthy donors of bone marrow. The study's findings and limits: A later analysis linked a missense DCLRE1C variant to TCR beta V- and J-gene trimming.

This receptor was taken from a man aged 45 to 65 in good health and CMV-seropositive. The V call is TRBV5-1, the J call TRBJ1-6; 7 nucleotides agree with TRBD1. Sequencing input: PBMCs. The CDR3 reads CASSSTRQGGSPLHF. CDR3 coding DNA: TGCGCCAGCAGCTCGACGCGACAGGGCGGATCACCCCTCCACTTT.